Given below is one TCR beta chain in context. This specimen belongs to a study of blood T cell repertoires in COVID-19. On the study more broadly: Both acute and convalescent COVID-19 samples were obtained from the United States, Italy and Spain. PBMCs, B-cell-depleted T cells, or T cells were the source of the cDNA or gDNA that made up the material.

Authors' analysis steps: Scientists estimated how many nucleated cells there were by amplifying reference gene primers. Sequencing was performed with immunoSEQ multiplex PCR; in TCRdb, only in-frame clones are kept and a portion is missing. V, J and clone size reflect that table, while D and trimming were determined from the DNA. This table holds 30,000 to 40,000 clones, 80% to 85% found once. V was cut by 2 bases and J by 7 bases, with 9 bases left in between. CDR3 length equals 13 residues. Germline V gives CDR1 MDHEN, CDR2 SYDVKM. Seattle-derived patients entered the study during active infection and were followed longitudinally.

This sequence originates from a man aged 60 to 75 with COVID-19, enrolled during active disease. The sample comprised peripheral blood. This chain links TRBV28 with TRBJ1-5; no firm D call. CDR3 in DNA: TGTGCCAGCAGTTTACGGGGTACGCAGCCCCAGCATTTT. This encodes CASSLRGTQPQHF.